Below, one TCR beta chain is given with its context. Antigen specificity is unknown. The source of the sample is a study of lymphopenia after photon versus proton radiotherapy. Repertoires were generated with immunoSEQ multiplex PCR, while TCRdb's copy carries only in-frame clones and drops some. The sample lists 55,000 to 70,000 clones; about 90% were seen once. Germline V gives CDR1 SGHRS, CDR2 YFSETQ. This CDR3 region has 13 residues. Study conclusions and caveats: After lymphocyte nadir, photon-treated repertoires showed oligoclonal expansion, especially CD8+ Temra.

This sequence originates from an older man with esophageal cancer. The rearrangement links TRBV5-1 to TRBJ2-5; the D is unclear. The better agreement between TRBJ2-7 and the DNA end casts doubt on the J call. The sample consisted of peripheral blood, taken from a patient treated with proton-based radiotherapy. CDR3 sequence: CASTDVRSYEQYF. CDR3 in DNA: TGCGCCAGCACGGACGTCCGCTCCTACGAGCAGTACTTC.